Shown below are 5 T cell receptor beta chains from a single sample sequenced in a study of OX40 agonist ivuxolimab in advanced cancers. This table comes from immunoSEQ multiplex PCR, and its TCRdb copy is limited to in-frame clones, with some not included. The sample contains approximately 40,000 clones, about 80% of which appear only once. Specimen: CD4+ or CD8+ T cells sorted from blood, collected in a trial of the OX40 agonist ivuxolimab. Source of these receptors: an adult with an advanced solid tumor such as melanoma, head and neck, liver or kidney cancer.

The rearrangement links TRBV10-3 to TRBJ2-7; no firm D call. The CDR3 is 15 amino acids. Germline-derived CDR1 and CDR2 are ENHRY and SYGVKD. Trimming stripped 1 base from V and 0 bases from J, with 10 bases between. The CDR3 DNA follows: TGTGCCATCAGTGAGTTGGAAGGGCTCTCCTACGAGCAGTACTTC. It translates to CAISELEGLSYEQYF.

V and J are TRBV19 and TRBJ1-1; 9 bases fit TRBD1. Germline V lookup: CDR1 LNHDA, CDR2 SQIVND (reference sequence). The V and J ends lost 5 bases and 4 bases, in that order; junction bases with no gene match: 11. This CDR3 spans 16 amino acids. CDR3 amino acids: CASSFSGTGRGTEAFF. CDR3 bases: TGTGCCAGTAGTTTTTCCGGGACAGGGCGGGGCACTGAAGCTTTCTTT.

This chain joins TRBV9 and TRBJ2-1, with D possibly being TRBD2 (5 bases). The CDR3 totals 13 residues. Germline CDR1 is SGDLS and CDR2 is YYNGEE. V gave up 1 base and J gave up 6 bases, with 8 bases separating them. In DNA, the CDR3 is TGTGCCAGCAGCGTATCTACTAGCAATGAGCAGTTCTTC. Translated: CASSVSTSNEQFF.

This clone has more than one count but fewer than ten. The J gene is TRBJ2-7, the V gene TRBV5-1; TRBD1 agrees at 10 bases. CDR3 size: 13 residues. CDR1 is SGHRS, CDR2 YFSETQ, per germline. CDR3 nucleotides: TGCTCCCAGAGGGGGACAGGGGCCTACGAGCAGTACTTC. Protein: CSQRGTGAYEQYF. Filled out from reference TRBV5-1 and TRBJ2-7, the complete variable domain reads KAGVTQTPRYLIKTRGQQVTLSCSPISGHRSVSWYQQTPGQGLQFLFEYFSETQRNKGNFPGRFSGRQFSNSRSEMNVSTLELGDSALYLCSQRGTGAYEQYFGPGTRLTVT.

This clone showed up just a few times. The J gene is TRBJ2-2, the V gene TRBV27; D call uncertain. Deletions cut 2 bases from V and 0 bases from J, with 10 bases between. The V gene's germline CDR1 is MNHEY and CDR2 SMNVEV (reference sequence). This CDR3 contains 16 residues. The chain's CDR3 is CASSLIMTSNTGELFF. Here the CDR3 DNA reads TGTGCCAGCAGTTTAATTATGACATCGAACACCGGGGAGCTGTTTTTT.